The 9 T cell receptor beta chains in this list originate from one sample, sequenced in a study of vaccination effects on CD4 cells after COVID-19. At the end of less than 12 days of culture, CD4+ T cells were isolated. The table came from immunoSEQ multiplex PCR; TCRdb's copy has only in-frame clones and leaves some out. The table has about 37,000 clones, about 70% seen once. Their antigen targets remain unknown. Here the sequenced sample was CD4+ T cells from PBMCs cultured without peptide, taken before COVID-19 vaccination. The source is a human donor who received a COVID-19 vaccine.

In this sample, this clone is medium-sized. The chain carries TRBV7-9 and TRBJ1-6, with D possibly being TRBD1 (6 bases). CDR1 SEHNR and CDR2 FQNEAQ come from the germline V gene (reference sequence). Deletions cut 3 bases from V and 11 bases from J, with 14 bases between. The length of the CDR3 is 14 residues. The CDR3 sequence: CASSFDTRGPPLHF. CDR3 nucleotides: TGTGCCAGCAGCTTTGACACCAGGGGCCCACCCCTCCACTTT.

Written as DNA, the CDR3 is TGCGCCAGCAGCTTGGCGGGTAGCGGGGCCTACAATGAGCAGTTCTTC. It yields the protein CASSLAGSGAYNEQFF. This chain uses TRBV5-1 with TRBJ2-1, with 8 bases fitting TRBD2. CDR1 and CDR2 (germline): SGHRS, YFSETQ. With V trimmed by 0 bases and J by 2 bases, 4 bases remained unmatched. This CDR3 spans 16 amino acids.

The chain uses TRBV6-5 and TRBJ1-1; D gene uncertain. The CDR3 spans 15 residues. CDR1 is MNHEY, CDR2 SVGAGI, per germline. V lost 2 bases and J 1 base, leaving 11 bases between the germline ends. CDR3 in amino acids: CASSYEGSGNTEAFF. CDR3 DNA: TGTGCCAGCAGTTACGAGGGTTCGGGGAACACTGAAGCTTTCTTT.

This clone was seen a handful of times. V usage is TRBV3-1 (or the pseudogene TRBV3-2) and J usage is TRBJ1-3; D is uncertain. This CDR3 is 15 amino acids long. Germline V gives CDR1 LGHDT, CDR2 YNNKEL (reference sequence). V was clipped by 1 base and J by 3 bases, with 10 bases between them. The chain's CDR3 is CASSQGWSIGNTIYF. The CDR3 DNA follows: TGTGCCAGCAGCCAAGGTTGGAGCATTGGAAACACCATATATTTT.

This clone occurred once. The J gene is TRBJ2-7, the V gene TRBV2, with D possibly TRBD2 on 7 matching bases. CDR1 is SNHLY and CDR2 is FYNNEI in the germline V gene. V lost 8 bases, J lost 5 bases, and 19 bases lay in between. The CDR3 extends over 14 amino acids. The CDR3 DNA follows: TGTGCCAGCGAGGGAGGGGGGGCGTTCGACGAGCAGTACTTC. It yields the protein CASEGGGAFDEQYF.

Here the CDR3 reads CASSIRGQQETQYF. CDR3 DNA: TGTGCCAGTAGTATAAGGGGACAGCAAGAGACCCAGTACTTC. The J gene is TRBJ2-5, the V gene TRBV19; 7 bases align to TRBD1. CDR1 and CDR2 from the germline V gene are LNHDA and SQIVND (reference sequence). Trimming cost V 2 bases and J 2 bases; bases outside gene matches: 2. The CDR3 consists of 14 residues.

The chain combines TRBV29-1 with TRBJ2-3; D may match TRBD1 or TRBD2 (5 bases each). The CDR3 consists of 14 residues. Germline V gene data show CDR1 as SQVTM and CDR2 as ANQGSEA. V was shortened by 4 bases and J by 0 bases, with 11 bases between the two germline ends. The CDR3 region is CSVGAGASTDTQYF. The CDR3, as DNA: TGCAGCGTTGGGGCCGGGGCTAGCACAGATACGCAGTATTTT.

V and J are TRBV2 and TRBJ2-7; the match to TRBD2 covers 9 bases. V was pared by 2 bases and J by 7 bases, with 9 bases of the junction left unmatched. Germline values: CDR1 SNHLY, CDR2 FYNNEI. The CDR3 runs 15 residues. CDR3 region: CASSERAGGPWEQYF. CDR3 DNA: TGTGCCAGCAGTGAAAGGGCGGGAGGGCCGTGGGAGCAGTACTTC.

V is TRBV27 and J is TRBJ2-3; TRBD2 agrees at 8 bases. This CDR3 is built from 15 residues. J gave up 4 bases and V 6 bases, and 9 bases lay outside the gene matches. CDR1 and CDR2 from the germline V gene are MNHEY and SMNVEV (reference sequence). The chain's CDR3 is CASSRPGLGADTQYF. Written as DNA, the CDR3 is TGTGCCAGCAGCCGACCGGGACTAGGGGCAGATACGCAGTATTTT.